The 25 T cell receptor beta chains below all came from one sample that was sequenced in a study of neurological immune-mediated disorders (dated by TCRdb to between 2019 and 2020). The protocol used for the library was 5' RACE. Sequencing took place on an Illumina HiSeq 2500. TCRdb redid the processing of the public reads, applying fastp at Q25 and MiXCR, and retained in-frame beta chains. Every distinct CDR3 protein forms one entry, paired with its most common genes and DNA. In this sample the table shows roughly 75,000 distinct CDR3 sequences, 2.6% of which occur a single time. The ten largest account for more than 0.95% of the sample. The sample taken for sequencing was PBMCs. These receptor sequences come from a young woman with multiple sclerosis.

The chain links TRBV20-1 to TRBJ1-1; D remains ambiguous. The CDR3 totals 15 residues. The V end was cut by 5 bases, the J end by 0 bases, with 16 bases between. The V gene's germline CDR1 is DFQATT and CDR2 SNEGSKA (reference sequence). CDR3 sequence: CSADKVSKLNTEAFF. In nucleotides, the CDR3 is TGCAGTGCTGATAAGGTGTCGAAGCTGAACACTGAAGCTTTCTTT.

This clonotype was counted many times. The chain recombines TRBV5-1 with TRBJ2-1; perhaps TRBD1 as D (5 bases). This CDR3 has 17 residues. Germline-derived CDR1 and CDR2 are SGHRS and YFSETQ. The germline V and J ends were trimmed by 1 base and 5 bases, with 19 bases remaining between them. The CDR3 DNA is TGCGCCAGCAGCTTGATGGCTTTAACAGGTTCTGACAATGAGCAGTTCTTC. Its translation is CASSLMALTGSDNEQFF.

This clonotype was seen many times. This chain uses TRBV7-2 with TRBJ2-1, with 8 bases fitting TRBD2. Per germline, CDR1 SGHTA and CDR2 FQGNSA. This CDR3 has 21 amino acids. V trimming: 0 bases; J trimming: 0 bases; junction bases outside the gene matches: 16. The CDR3 loop is CASSLARGGAGDLSSYNEQFF. CDR3 DNA: TGTGCCAGCAGCTTAGCGCGAGGTGGAGCGGGAGACCTAAGCTCCTACAATGAGCAGTTCTTC.

This clonotype was counted many times. This chain links TRBV11-2 with TRBJ2-3; either TRBD1 or TRBD2 may fit D (5 bases each). The germline V gene encodes CDR1 SGHAT and CDR2 FQNNGV. The CDR3 covers 15 residues. The V end was cut by 4 bases, the J end by 2 bases, with 13 bases between. CDR3 sequence: CASSSTAVFTDTQYF. The CDR3 coding sequence is TGTGCCAGCAGCTCGACAGCGGTATTCACAGATACGCAGTATTTT. Together with reference TRBV11-2 and TRBJ2-3, the CDR3 gives the full variable domain: EAGVAQSPRYKIIEKRQSVAFWCNPISGHATLYWYQQILGQGPKLLIQFQNNGVVDDSQLPKDRFSAERLKGVDSTLKIQPAKLEDSAVYLCASSSTAVFTDTQYFGPGTRLTVL.

This clonotype was counted many times. The chain combines TRBV7-2 with TRBJ2-7, with 8 bases aligning to TRBD1. J lost 3 bases, V lost 7 bases, and 17 bases had no gene match. Germline CDR1 is SGHTA and CDR2 is FQGNSA. This CDR3 comprises 17 residues. CDR3 bases: TGTGCCAGCAAAATCTCCGGGACAGGTGGGGGTAGCTACGAGCAGTACTTC. Amino acids: CASKISGTGGGSYEQYF. Combining the CDR3 with reference TRBV7-2 and TRBJ2-7 gives the whole variable domain GAGVSQSPSNKVTEKGKDVELRCDPISGHTALYWYRQSLGQGLEFLIYFQGNSAPDKSGLPSDRFSAERTGGSVSTLTIQRTQQEDSAVYLCASKISGTGGGSYEQYFGPGTRLTVT.

This clonotype was seen repeatedly, ten times or more. The V gene is TRBV7-9, the J gene TRBJ1-2, with a possible D match to TRBD1 (6 bases). This CDR3 has 16 amino acids. Per germline, CDR1 SEHNR and CDR2 FQNEAQ (reference sequence). Between the trimmed V and J ends, which lost 5 bases and 2 bases, there was a span of 18 bases. The CDR3 loop reads CASSAILTGINYGYTF. The CDR3 bases are TGTGCCAGCAGCGCAATTCTAACAGGGATCAACTATGGCTACACCTTC. Using reference TRBV7-9 and TRBJ1-2 for the parts outside the CDR3, the full variable domain is DTGVSQNPRHKITKRGQNVTFRCDPISEHNRLYWYRQTLGQGPEFLTYFQNEAQLEKSRLLSDRFSAERPKGSFSTLEIQRTEQGDSAMYLCASSAILTGINYGYTFGSGTRLTVV.

There are many counts of this clonotype. The chain recombines TRBV3-1 with TRBJ1-1; D remains ambiguous. Looked up from germline, CDR1 is LGHDT and CDR2 is YNNKEL (reference sequence). V was pared by 7 bases and J by 5 bases, with 8 bases between. CDR3 length: 11 amino acids. In DNA, the CDR3 is TGTGCCAGCATTAGTGGTACTGAAGCTTTCTTT. It yields the protein CASISGTEAFF.

This clonotype has ten or more counts. This chain links TRBV21-1 with TRBJ2-5; the listed D gene, TRBD1, was not tested against the DNA. TRBV21-1 is reported as a pseudogene. CDR3 length: 12 amino acids. For the CDR3, the DNA is TGTGCCAGCGGGGGGACACAAGAGACCCAGTACTTC. Translated, it gives CASGGTQETQYF.

This clonotype appeared many times. The chain has TRBV3-1 and TRBJ2-3, with TRBD2 matching 9 bases. After removal of 3 bases from V and 4 bases from J, the junction contained 8 bases not matched to a gene. The germline CDR1 and CDR2 sequences are LGHDT and YNNKEL (reference sequence). The CDR3 has 16 residues. The CDR3 sequence is CASSHVAGVGADTQYF. CDR3 sequence (DNA): TGTGCCAGCAGCCACGTAGCGGGAGTTGGCGCAGATACGCAGTATTTT.

This clonotype was seen many times. This chain links TRBV15 with TRBJ2-1; D perhaps matches TRBD2 (5 bases). CDR3 length: 14 amino acids. CDR1 LNHNV and CDR2 YYDKDF come from the germline V gene (reference sequence). With 8 bases removed from V and 3 bases from J, the gap between germline ends came to 14 bases. CDR3 sequence: CATRRSGNYNEQFF. The CDR3 nucleotides are TGTGCCACCCGGCGGAGCGGCAACTACAATGAGCAGTTCTTC.

This clonotype showed up many times. J is TRBJ1-3 and V is TRBV11-2; D is undetermined. V was pared by 3 bases and J by 4 bases, with 10 bases between. Germline assignment: CDR1 SGHAT and CDR2 FQNNGV. This CDR3 has 14 amino acids. The CDR3 DNA is TGTGCCAGCAGCTTGATCGGATCCGGAAACACCATATATTTT. This encodes CASSLIGSGNTIYF.

This clonotype was seen ten or more times. V usage is TRBV20-1 and J usage is TRBJ2-1; D gene ambiguous. Per the germline V gene, CDR1 is DFQATT and CDR2 is SNEGSKA (reference sequence). The CDR3 has 12 residues. V was cut by 3 bases and J by 4 bases, with 7 bases left in between. The CDR3 reads CSASGAYNEQFF. The CDR3 coding sequence is TGCAGTGCTAGCGGAGCGTACAATGAGCAGTTCTTC.

This clonotype occurred many times. This CDR3 is CASSYKMAGGDTQYF. The CDR3 nucleotides read TGTGCCAGCAGTTACAAGATGGCGGGAGGGGATACGCAGTATTTT. V and J are TRBV6-5 and TRBJ2-3, with 9 bases identical to TRBD2. CDR3 length: 15 residues. V shed 2 bases and J 6 bases; nucleotides not matched to a gene: 6. The germline V gene has CDR1 MNHEY and CDR2 SVGAGI.

This clonotype was detected ten times or more. At one boundary the junction diverges from the germline segment, which might be a read error. The J gene is TRBJ2-5, the V gene TRBV7-2; 12 nucleotides agree with TRBD2. Germline loops: CDR1 SGHTA, CDR2 FQGNSA. The CDR3 contains 16 residues. As DNA, the CDR3 is TGTGCCAACAGCGTAGGACTAGCGGGATGGGGAGAGACCCAGTACTTC. Its protein is CANSVGLAGWGETQYF.

As for this clonotype: At one end, the junction sequence differs from germline, possibly due to a read error. This chain uses TRBV10-1 with TRBJ2-5, with unresolved D. This CDR3 comprises 10 residues. Germline CDR1 is WNHNN and CDR2 is SYGVQD (reference sequence). DNA of the CDR3: TGCGCCGGCAGCCAAGAGACCCAGTACTTC. Its translation is CAGSQETQYF.

This clonotype was counted many times. The chain carries TRBV6-1 and TRBJ2-1; D gene unclear. The CDR3 runs to 14 residues. V lost 6 bases to trimming and J lost 8 bases, with 17 bases between them. Germline lookup yields CDR1 MNHNS and CDR2 SASEGT. The chain's CDR3 is CASSPLGYVDEQFF. The CDR3 DNA reads TGTGCCAGCAGCCCCCTCGGGTACGTCGATGAGCAGTTCTTC.

This clonotype was recorded many times. The chain links TRBV6-5 to TRBJ1-1; possibly TRBD1 for D (6 bases). Between the trimmed V and J ends, which lost 0 bases and 4 bases, there was a span of 12 bases. Germline CDR1 reads MNHEY; CDR2 reads SVGAGI. The CDR3 has 15 residues. The CDR3 loop is CASSYSIRGGTEAFF. CDR3 nucleotides: TGTGCCAGCAGTTACTCCATCAGGGGAGGCACTGAAGCTTTCTTT.

The sample holds many counts of this clonotype. V and J are TRBV27 and TRBJ1-1; D gene unclear. The CDR3 has 14 residues. Deletions cut 2 bases from V and 5 bases from J, with 12 bases between. In germline, CDR1 is MNHEY, CDR2 SMNVEV (reference sequence). The CDR3 sequence: CASSLTGWGTEAFF. The CDR3 DNA reads TGTGCCAGCAGTTTAACGGGGTGGGGTACTGAAGCTTTCTTT.

This clonotype was counted many times. The V and J genes are TRBV20-1 and TRBJ2-1; 13 nucleotides line up with TRBD2. Per germline, CDR1 DFQATT and CDR2 SNEGSKA (reference sequence). J gave up 4 bases and V 4 bases, and 7 bases lay outside the gene matches. The CDR3 loop spans 16 amino acids. CDR3 loop: CSAKQLAGGLYNEQFF. CDR3 DNA sequence: TGCAGTGCTAAACAACTAGCGGGAGGGCTTTACAATGAGCAGTTCTTC.

This clonotype has a count of ten or more. V is TRBV21-1 and J is TRBJ1-4; TRBD1 is the table's D call and was not checked against the DNA. TRBV21-1 is noted as a pseudogene. The CDR3 consists of 15 residues. The CDR3 region has the DNA TGTGCCAGCACCGAGGGACAGACAACTAATGAAAAACTGTTTTTT. Its protein is CASTEGQTTNEKLFF.

This clonotype occurred many times. J is TRBJ1-1 and V is TRBV9, with a possible D match to TRBD1 (5 bases). Germline V CDR1 and CDR2: SGDLS, YYNGEE. Between the trimmed V and J ends, which lost 2 bases and 1 base, there was a span of 12 bases. This CDR3 has 15 residues. The CDR3 region has the DNA TGTGCCAGCAGCGTTACCGGGACCGAGAACACTGAAGCTTTCTTT. It encodes CASSVTGTENTEAFF.

V gene TRBV18 combines with J gene TRBJ2-1; TRBD2 matches at 10 bases. CDR1 and CDR2 (germline): KGHSH, LQKENI. V dropped 10 bases and J dropped 9; count of bases not matched to a gene: 15. The length of the CDR3 is 15 residues. CDR3 coding DNA: TGTGCCACCACGACCCTAGCGGGAGTCGTTGGTGAGCAGTTCTTC. The encoded protein is CATTTLAGVVGEQFF.

In the case of this clonotype: Given a much more abundant clone one base away, this may be a read error. The CDR3 here is CSAISNSEFTDTQYF. In DNA, the CDR3 is TGCAGTGCTATCTCGAATAGCGAGTTCACAGATACGCAGTATTTT. The chain carries TRBV20-1 and TRBJ2-3; D possibly corresponds to TRBD2 (5 bases). CDR1 is DFQATT and CDR2 is SNEGSKA in the germline V gene (reference sequence). V lost 4 bases to trimming and J lost 2 bases, with 16 bases between them. The CDR3 spans 15 residues.

The CDR3 bases are TGTGCCAGCAGCCTGTTTCGAGGAGCCTACAATGAGCAGTTCTTC. This encodes CASSLFRGAYNEQFF. This chain connects TRBV3-1 to TRBJ2-1; D gene unclear. V was trimmed by 4 bases and J by 2 bases, leaving 12 bases between them. This CDR3 region has 15 residues. CDR1 is LGHDT and CDR2 is YNNKEL in the germline V gene (reference sequence).

This clonotype was found many times. The chain combines TRBV29-1 with TRBJ2-1; D may be TRBD2 (6 bases). Germline lookup yields CDR1 SQVTM and CDR2 ANQGSEA. The CDR3 totals 13 residues. V lost 4 bases and J lost 4, with 11 bases in between. The CDR3 loop reads CSVGGGLYNEQFF. The CDR3 region has the DNA TGCAGCGTTGGTGGGGGGTTATACAATGAGCAGTTCTTC.